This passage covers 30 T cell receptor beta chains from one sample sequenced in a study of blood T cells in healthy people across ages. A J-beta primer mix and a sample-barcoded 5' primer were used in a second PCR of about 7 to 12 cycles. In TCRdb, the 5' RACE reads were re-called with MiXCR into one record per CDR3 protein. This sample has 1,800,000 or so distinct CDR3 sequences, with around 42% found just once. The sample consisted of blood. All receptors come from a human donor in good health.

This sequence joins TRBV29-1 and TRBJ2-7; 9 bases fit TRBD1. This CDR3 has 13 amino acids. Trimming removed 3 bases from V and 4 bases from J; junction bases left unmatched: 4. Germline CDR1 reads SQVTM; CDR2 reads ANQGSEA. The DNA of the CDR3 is TGCAGCGTTGATCCCGGGACAGGGTACGAGCAGTACTTC. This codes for CSVDPGTGYEQYF.

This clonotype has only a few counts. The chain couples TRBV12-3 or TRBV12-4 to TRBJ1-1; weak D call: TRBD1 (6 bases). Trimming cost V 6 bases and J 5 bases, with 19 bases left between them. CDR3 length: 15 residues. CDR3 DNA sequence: TGTGCCAGCAGCCCCCAAACAGGGTTGAGGACTGAAGCTTTCTTT. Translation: CASSPQTGLRTEAFF.

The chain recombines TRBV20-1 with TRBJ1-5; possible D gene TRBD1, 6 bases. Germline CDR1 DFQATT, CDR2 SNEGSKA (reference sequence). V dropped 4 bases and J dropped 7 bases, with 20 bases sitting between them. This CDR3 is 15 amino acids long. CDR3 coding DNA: TGCAGTGCTACAGTCACATCCCTCGGGGGCCAGCCCCAGCATTTT. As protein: CSATVTSLGGQPQHF.

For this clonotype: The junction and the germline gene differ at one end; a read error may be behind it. CDR3 nucleotides: TGTACCAGTCGGGACCGGATGGAGGGAGATACGCAGTATTTT. As protein: CTSRDRMEGDTQYF. The chain carries TRBV19 and TRBJ2-3; TRBD2 is a possible D gene (6 bases). The CDR3 sequence is 14 residues long. Looked up from germline, CDR1 is LNHDA and CDR2 is SQIVND (reference sequence). The full variable domain, rest sourced from reference TRBV19 and TRBJ2-3, is DGGITQSPKYLFRKEGQNVTLSCEQNLNHDAMYWYRQDPGQGLRLIYYSQIVNDFQKGDIAEGYSVSREKKESFPLTVTSAQKNPTAFYLCTSRDRMEGDTQYFGPGTRLTVL.

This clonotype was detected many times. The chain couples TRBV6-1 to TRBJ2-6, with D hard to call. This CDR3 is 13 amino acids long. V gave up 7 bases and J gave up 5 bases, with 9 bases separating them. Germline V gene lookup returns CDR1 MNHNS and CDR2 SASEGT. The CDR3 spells CASTAVRANVLTF. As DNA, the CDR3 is TGTGCCAGCACCGCGGTGCGGGCCAACGTCCTGACTTTC.

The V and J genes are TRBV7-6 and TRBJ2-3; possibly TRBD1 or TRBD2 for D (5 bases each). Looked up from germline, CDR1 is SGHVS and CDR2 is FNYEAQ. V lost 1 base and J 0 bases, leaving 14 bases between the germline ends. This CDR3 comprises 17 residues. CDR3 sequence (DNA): TGTGCCAGCAGCTTAGTGATGGGGGACGGGAGCACAGATACGCAGTATTTT. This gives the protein CASSLVMGDGSTDTQYF.

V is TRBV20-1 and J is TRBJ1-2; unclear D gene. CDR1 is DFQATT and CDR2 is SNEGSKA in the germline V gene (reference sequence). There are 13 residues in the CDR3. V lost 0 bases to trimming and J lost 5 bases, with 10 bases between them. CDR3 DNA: TGCAGTGCTAGAGATCAGCAGTTTTATGGCTACACCTTC. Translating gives CSARDQQFYGYTF.

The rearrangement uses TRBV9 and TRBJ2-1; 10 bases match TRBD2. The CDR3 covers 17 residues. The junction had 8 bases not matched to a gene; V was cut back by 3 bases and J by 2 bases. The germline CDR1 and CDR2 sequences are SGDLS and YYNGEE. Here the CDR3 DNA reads TGTGCCAGCAGCGATTCACTAACTAGCGGGACCTACAATGAGCAGTTCTTC. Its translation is CASSDSLTSGTYNEQFF.

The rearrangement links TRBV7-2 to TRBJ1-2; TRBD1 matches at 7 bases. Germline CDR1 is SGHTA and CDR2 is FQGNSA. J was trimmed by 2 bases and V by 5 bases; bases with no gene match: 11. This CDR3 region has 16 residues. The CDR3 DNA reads TGTGCCAGCAGCACATACCTGACAGGGTCCAACTATGGCTACACCTTC. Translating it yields CASSTYLTGSNYGYTF. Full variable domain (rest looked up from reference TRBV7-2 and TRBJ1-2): GAGVSQSPSNKVTEKGKDVELRCDPISGHTALYWYRQSLGQGLEFLIYFQGNSAPDKSGLPSDRFSAERTGGSVSTLTIQRTQQEDSAVYLCASSTYLTGSNYGYTFGSGTRLTVV.

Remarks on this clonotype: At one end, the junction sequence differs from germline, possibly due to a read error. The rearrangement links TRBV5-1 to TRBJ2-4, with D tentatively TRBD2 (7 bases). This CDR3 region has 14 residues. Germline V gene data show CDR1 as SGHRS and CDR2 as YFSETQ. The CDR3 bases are TGCGCCGGCAGCTGGGCCGGGGGGCTCGACATTCAGTACTTC. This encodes CAGSWAGGLDIQYF.

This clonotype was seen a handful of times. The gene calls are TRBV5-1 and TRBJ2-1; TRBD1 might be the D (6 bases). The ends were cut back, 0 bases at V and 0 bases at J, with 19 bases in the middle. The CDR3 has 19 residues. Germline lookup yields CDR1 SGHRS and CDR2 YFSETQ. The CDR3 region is CASSLDPDRPLSSYNEQFF. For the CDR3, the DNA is TGCGCCAGCAGCTTGGATCCTGACAGGCCCCTTAGCTCCTACAATGAGCAGTTCTTC.

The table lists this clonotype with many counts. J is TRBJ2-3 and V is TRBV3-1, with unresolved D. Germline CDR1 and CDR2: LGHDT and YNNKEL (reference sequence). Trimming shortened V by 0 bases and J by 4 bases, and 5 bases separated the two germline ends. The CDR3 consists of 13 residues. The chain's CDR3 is CASSQDQADTQYF. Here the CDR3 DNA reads TGTGCCAGCAGCCAAGATCAGGCAGATACGCAGTATTTT.

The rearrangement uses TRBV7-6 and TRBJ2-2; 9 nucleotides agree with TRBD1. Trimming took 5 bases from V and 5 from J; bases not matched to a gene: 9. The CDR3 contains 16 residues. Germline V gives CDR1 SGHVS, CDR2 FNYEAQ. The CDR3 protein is CASSPQTGGLTGELFF. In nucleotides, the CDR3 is TGTGCCAGCAGCCCCCAGACAGGGGGTTTAACCGGGGAGCTGTTTTTT.

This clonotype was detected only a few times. The CDR3 sequence is CASSELGQRETQYF. CDR3 DNA: TGTGCCAGCAGTGAACTCGGTCAGCGAGAGACCCAGTACTTC. The V and J genes are TRBV2 and TRBJ2-5; no reliable D call. The CDR3 extends over 14 amino acids. V lost 2 bases and J 4 bases, leaving 11 bases between the germline ends. Germline values: CDR1 SNHLY, CDR2 FYNNEI.

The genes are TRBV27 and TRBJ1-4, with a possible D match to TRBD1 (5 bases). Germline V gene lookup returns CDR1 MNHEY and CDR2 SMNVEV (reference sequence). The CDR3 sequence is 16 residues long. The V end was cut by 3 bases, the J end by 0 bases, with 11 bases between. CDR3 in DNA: TGTGCCAGCAGTTTGCAGGGCCCTGCAACTAATGAAAAACTGTTTTTT. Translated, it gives CASSLQGPATNEKLFF.

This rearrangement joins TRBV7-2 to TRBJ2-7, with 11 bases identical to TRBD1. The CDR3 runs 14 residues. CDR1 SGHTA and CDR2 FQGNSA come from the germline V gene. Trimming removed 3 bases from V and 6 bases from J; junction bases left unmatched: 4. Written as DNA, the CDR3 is TGTGCCAGCAGCTTTATTGGGACAGGGGGCGAGCAGTACTTC. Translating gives CASSFIGTGGEQYF.

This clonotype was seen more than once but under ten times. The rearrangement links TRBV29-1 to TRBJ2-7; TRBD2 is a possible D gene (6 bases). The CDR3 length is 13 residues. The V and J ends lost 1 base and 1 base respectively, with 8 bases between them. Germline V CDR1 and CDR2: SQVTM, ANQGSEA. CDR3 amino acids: CSVEGGTSYEQYF. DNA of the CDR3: TGCAGCGTTGAAGGGGGGACTTCCTACGAGCAGTACTTC.

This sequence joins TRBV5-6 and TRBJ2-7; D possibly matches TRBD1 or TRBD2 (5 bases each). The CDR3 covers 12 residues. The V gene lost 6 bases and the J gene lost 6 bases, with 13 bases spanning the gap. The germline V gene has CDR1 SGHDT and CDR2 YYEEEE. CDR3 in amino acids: CASNFGDLEQYF. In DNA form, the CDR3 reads TGTGCCAGCAACTTCGGGGACCTCGAGCAGTACTTC. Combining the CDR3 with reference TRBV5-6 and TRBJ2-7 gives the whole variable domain DAGVTQSPTHLIKTRGQQVTLRCSPKSGHDTVSWYQQALGQGPQFIFQYYEEEERQRGNFPDRFSGHQFPNYSSELNVNALLLGDSALYLCASNFGDLEQYFGPGTRLTVT.

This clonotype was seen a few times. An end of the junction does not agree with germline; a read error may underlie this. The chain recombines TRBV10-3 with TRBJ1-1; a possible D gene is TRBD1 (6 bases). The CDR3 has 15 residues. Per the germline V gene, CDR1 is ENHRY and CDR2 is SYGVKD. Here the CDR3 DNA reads TGTGCCACCAGTATGACGGGACACACGAACACTGAAGCTTTCTTT. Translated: CATSMTGHTNTEAFF.

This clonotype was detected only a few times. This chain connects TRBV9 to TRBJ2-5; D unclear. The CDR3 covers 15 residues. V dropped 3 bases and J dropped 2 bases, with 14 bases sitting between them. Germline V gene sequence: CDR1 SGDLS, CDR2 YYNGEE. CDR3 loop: CASSAGGSVQETQYF. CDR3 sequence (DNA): TGTGCCAGCAGCGCGGGCGGCTCGGTTCAAGAGACCCAGTACTTC.

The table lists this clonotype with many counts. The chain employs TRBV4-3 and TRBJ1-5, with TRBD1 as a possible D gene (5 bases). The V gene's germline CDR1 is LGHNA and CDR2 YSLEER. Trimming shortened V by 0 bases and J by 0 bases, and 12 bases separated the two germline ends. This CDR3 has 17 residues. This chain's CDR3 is CASSQELTDYSNQPQHF. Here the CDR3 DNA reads TGCGCCAGCAGCCAAGAGTTGACAGACTATAGCAATCAGCCCCAGCATTTT.

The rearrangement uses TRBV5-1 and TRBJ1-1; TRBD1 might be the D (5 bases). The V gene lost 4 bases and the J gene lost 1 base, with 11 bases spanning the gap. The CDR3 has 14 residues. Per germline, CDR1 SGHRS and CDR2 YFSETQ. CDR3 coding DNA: TGCGCCAGCAGCCAGGGAATGGGGAACACTGAAGCTTTCTTT. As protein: CASSQGMGNTEAFF. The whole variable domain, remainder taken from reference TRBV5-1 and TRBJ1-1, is KAGVTQTPRYLIKTRGQQVTLSCSPISGHRSVSWYQQTPGQGLQFLFEYFSETQRNKGNFPGRFSGRQFSNSRSEMNVSTLELGDSALYLCASSQGMGNTEAFFGQGTRLTVV.

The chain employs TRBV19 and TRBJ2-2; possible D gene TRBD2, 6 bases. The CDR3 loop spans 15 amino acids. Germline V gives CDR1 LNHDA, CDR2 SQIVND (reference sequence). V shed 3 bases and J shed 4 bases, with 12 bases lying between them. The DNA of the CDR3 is TGTGCCAGTAGTATCATCGGGGGATTCACCGGGGAGCTGTTTTTT. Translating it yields CASSIIGGFTGELFF. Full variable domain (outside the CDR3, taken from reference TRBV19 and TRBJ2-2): DGGITQSPKYLFRKEGQNVTLSCEQNLNHDAMYWYRQDPGQGLRLIYYSQIVNDFQKGDIAEGYSVSREKKESFPLTVTSAQKNPTAFYLCASSIIGGFTGELFFGEGSRLTVL.

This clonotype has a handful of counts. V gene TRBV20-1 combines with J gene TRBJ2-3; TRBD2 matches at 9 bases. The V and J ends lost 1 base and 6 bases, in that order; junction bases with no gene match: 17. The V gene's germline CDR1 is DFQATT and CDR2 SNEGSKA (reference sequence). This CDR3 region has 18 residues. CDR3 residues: CSARAPLSGGSLMDTQYF. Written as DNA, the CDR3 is TGCAGTGCTAGAGCCCCTTTAAGCGGGGGGAGCCTTATGGATACGCAGTATTTT.

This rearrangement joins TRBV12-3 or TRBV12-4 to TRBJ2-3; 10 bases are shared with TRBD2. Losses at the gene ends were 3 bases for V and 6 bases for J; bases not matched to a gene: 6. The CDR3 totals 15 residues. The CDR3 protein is CASSLSGGAWDTQYF. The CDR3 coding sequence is TGTGCCAGCAGTTTGAGCGGGGGGGCCTGGGATACGCAGTATTTT.

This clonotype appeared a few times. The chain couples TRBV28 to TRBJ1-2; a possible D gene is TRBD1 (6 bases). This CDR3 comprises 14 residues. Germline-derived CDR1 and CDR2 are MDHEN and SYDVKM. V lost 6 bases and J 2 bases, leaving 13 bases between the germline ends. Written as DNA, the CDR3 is TGTGCCAGCAGCCGCGGACAGCAGAACTATGGCTACACCTTC. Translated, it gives CASSRGQQNYGYTF.

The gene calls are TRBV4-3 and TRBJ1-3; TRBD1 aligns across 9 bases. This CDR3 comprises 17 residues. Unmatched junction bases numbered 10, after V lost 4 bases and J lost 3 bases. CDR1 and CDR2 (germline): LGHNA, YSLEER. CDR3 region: CASSRRTQGAVGNTIYF. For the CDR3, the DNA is TGCGCCAGCAGCCGACGGACACAGGGGGCGGTTGGAAACACCATATATTTT.

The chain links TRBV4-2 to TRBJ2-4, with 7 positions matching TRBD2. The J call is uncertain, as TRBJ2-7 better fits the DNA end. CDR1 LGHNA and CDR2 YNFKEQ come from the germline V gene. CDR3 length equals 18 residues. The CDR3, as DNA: TGTGCCAGCAGCCAAGAACCCTTCTTTTCCGCGGGAGTTTACGAGCAGTACTTC. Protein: CASSQEPFFSAGVYEQYF.

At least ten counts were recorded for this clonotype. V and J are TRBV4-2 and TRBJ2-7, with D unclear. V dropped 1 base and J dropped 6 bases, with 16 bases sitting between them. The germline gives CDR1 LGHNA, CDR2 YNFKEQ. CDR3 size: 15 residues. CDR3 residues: CASSQGREVFGEQYF. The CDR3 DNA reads TGTGCCAGCAGCCAAGGGCGAGAGGTTTTCGGCGAGCAGTACTTC.

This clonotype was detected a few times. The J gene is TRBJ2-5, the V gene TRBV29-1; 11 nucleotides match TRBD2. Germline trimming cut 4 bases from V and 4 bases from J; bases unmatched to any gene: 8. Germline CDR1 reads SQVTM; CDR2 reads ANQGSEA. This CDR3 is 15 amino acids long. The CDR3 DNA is TGCAGCGTTGCGACTAGCGGGGCGTTGGGAGAGACCCAGTACTTC. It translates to CSVATSGALGETQYF.